Shown below are 13 T cell receptor beta chains from a single sample sequenced in a study of vaccination effects on CD4 cells after COVID-19. The culture ran for nine to ten days, and then CD4+ T cells were isolated. Participants received two doses of either the BNT162b2 or mRNA-1273 vaccine. No antigen has been assigned to these receptors. The method was immunoSEQ multiplex PCR; TCRdb's version includes in-frame clones alone and lacks a portion of them. This sample has more than 60,000 clones, with around 70% found just once. Specimen: CD4+ T cells from PBMCs cultured without peptide, collected after COVID-19 vaccination. Every receptor here comes from a human donor who received a COVID-19 vaccine.

This clone has just a few counts. J is TRBJ1-5 and V is TRBV7-2; D is uncertain. CDR1 is SGHTA and CDR2 is FQGNSA in the germline V gene. The V end lost 1 base, the J end lost 0 bases, and 10 bases lay between the germline ends. The CDR3 runs 16 residues. The CDR3 loop is CASSLVPGDSNQPQHF. The DNA for the CDR3 is TGTGCCAGCAGCTTAGTACCTGGCGATAGCAATCAGCCCCAGCATTTT.

This chain connects TRBV5-1 to TRBJ2-1; the match to TRBD2 covers 7 bases. Germline CDR1 and CDR2: SGHRS and YFSETQ. The CDR3 extends over 15 amino acids. Trimming removed 3 bases from V and 0 bases from J; junction bases left unmatched: 3. CDR3 DNA sequence: TGCGCCAGCAGCTCAGCGGGGAACTCCTACAATGAGCAGTTCTTC. It translates to CASSSAGNSYNEQFF.

The genes are TRBV6-5 and TRBJ2-3, with a tentative D call TRBD1 (8 bases). The ends were cut back, 6 bases at V and 7 bases at J, with 17 bases in the middle. Germline-derived CDR1 and CDR2 are MNHEY and SVGAGI. This CDR3 is 14 amino acids long. CDR3 sequence: CASRVSGDRHTQYF. Written as DNA, the CDR3 is TGTGCCAGCAGAGTAAGCGGGGACAGGCATACGCAGTATTTT.

The chain couples TRBV5-4 to TRBJ1-1; D is unresolved. Germline V gene data show CDR1 as SGHNT and CDR2 as YYREEE (reference sequence). Deletions cut 4 bases from V and 1 base from J, with 14 bases between. There are 15 residues in the CDR3. The CDR3 region is CASSLSRTGNTEAFF. CDR3 DNA: TGTGCCAGCAGCCTTAGTCGAACGGGGAACACTGAAGCTTTCTTT.

CDR3 residues: CASSMRQGSGGYTF. CDR3 in DNA: TGTGCCAGTAGTATGCGCCAGGGCTCGGGCGGCTACACCTTC. The V and J genes are TRBV19 and TRBJ1-2, with TRBD1 as a possible D gene (5 bases). The CDR3 is 14 residues long. Germline loops: CDR1 LNHDA, CDR2 SQIVND (reference sequence). V shed 3 bases and J shed 8 bases, with 16 bases lying between them. Based on the CDR3 plus reference TRBV19 and TRBJ1-2, the full variable domain is DGGITQSPKYLFRKEGQNVTLSCEQNLNHDAMYWYRQDPGQGLRLIYYSQIVNDFQKGDIAEGYSVSREKKESFPLTVTSAQKNPTAFYLCASSMRQGSGGYTFGSGTRLTVV.

This chain uses TRBV14 with TRBJ2-1; 9 positions match TRBD1. Germline V lookup: CDR1 SGHDN, CDR2 FVKESK. There are 15 residues in the CDR3. V was pared by 4 bases and J by 4 bases, with 5 bases of the junction left unmatched. CDR3 residues: CASSPTGTGYNEQFF. The CDR3 nucleotides are TGTGCCAGCAGCCCGACCGGGACAGGGTACAATGAGCAGTTCTTC.

The V gene is TRBV6-5, the J gene TRBJ2-1; 9 bases fit TRBD2. J gave up 7 bases and V 6 bases, and 4 bases lay outside the gene matches. Germline V lookup: CDR1 MNHEY, CDR2 SVGAGI. The CDR3 is 13 residues long. The CDR3 reads CASSKAGGNEQFF. The CDR3 coding sequence is TGTGCCAGCAGCAAAGCGGGGGGTAATGAGCAGTTCTTC.

The chain joins TRBV9 to TRBJ1-3, with D unresolved. CDR3 length equals 14 residues. V dropped 3 bases and J dropped 0 bases, with 7 bases sitting between them. Germline V gives CDR1 SGDLS, CDR2 YYNGEE. CDR3 DNA: TGTGCCAGCAGCGCTGGTTTCTCTGGAAACACCATATATTTT. Protein product: CASSAGFSGNTIYF.

V gene TRBV7-8 combines with J gene TRBJ1-1, with D unresolved. The CDR3 extends over 14 amino acids. CDR1 is SGHVS, CDR2 FQNEAQ, per germline. The V gene lost 0 bases and the J gene lost 1 base, with 6 bases spanning the gap. CDR3 nucleotides: TGTGCCAGCAGCTTAGCAGGCGGGAACACTGAAGCTTTCTTT. Protein sequence: CASSLAGGNTEAFF.

The chain couples TRBV11-2 to TRBJ2-7; unclear D gene. CDR1 is SGHAT, CDR2 FQNNGV, per germline. The CDR3 contains 14 residues. Trimming left V 1 base short and J 0 bases short, with 7 bases between. The chain's CDR3 is CASSLGGGSYEQYV. CDR3 coding DNA: TGTGCCAGCAGCTTAGGGGGTGGCTCCTACGAGCAGTACGTC.

The chain uses TRBV15 and TRBJ2-7; maybe TRBD2 (6 bases). Germline-derived CDR1 and CDR2 are LNHNV and YYDKDF (reference sequence). This CDR3 is 15 amino acids long. V lost 1 base and J lost 0, with 10 bases in between. DNA for the CDR3: TGTGCCACCAGCAGAGGCGGAGGGAGCTCCTACGAGCAGTACGTC. Encoded protein: CATSRGGGSSYEQYV.

The chain employs TRBV6-1 and TRBJ1-2, with TRBD1 as a possible D gene (5 bases). V was pared by 3 bases and J by 4 bases, with 15 bases between. This CDR3 comprises 15 residues. Looked up from germline, CDR1 is MNHNS and CDR2 is SASEGT. The CDR3 DNA is TGTGCCAGCAGTGAGCTTGCGGGGCTTATCTATGGCTACACCTTC. The encoded protein is CASSELAGLIYGYTF.

The rearrangement links TRBV6-1 to TRBJ2-7; D gene uncertain. V was cut by 3 bases and J by 3 bases, with 6 bases left in between. Germline V gene lookup returns CDR1 MNHNS and CDR2 SASEGT. The CDR3 is 12 amino acids. The CDR3 DNA sequence: TGTGCCAGCAGTGACAGATACTACGAGCAGTACGTC. As protein: CASSDRYYEQYV.